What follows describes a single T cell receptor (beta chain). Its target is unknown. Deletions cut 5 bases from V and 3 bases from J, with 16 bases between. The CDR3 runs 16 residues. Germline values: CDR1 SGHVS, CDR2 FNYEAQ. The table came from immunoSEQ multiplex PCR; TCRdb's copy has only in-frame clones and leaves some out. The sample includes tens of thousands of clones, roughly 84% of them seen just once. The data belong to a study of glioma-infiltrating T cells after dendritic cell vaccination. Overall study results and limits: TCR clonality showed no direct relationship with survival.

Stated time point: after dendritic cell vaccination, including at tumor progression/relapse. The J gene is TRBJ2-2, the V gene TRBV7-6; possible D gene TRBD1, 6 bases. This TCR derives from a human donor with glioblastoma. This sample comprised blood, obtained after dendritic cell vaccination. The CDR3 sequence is CASSLTGNLDTGELFF. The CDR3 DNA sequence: TGTGCCAGCAGCCTGACAGGAAATCTGGACACCGGGGAGCTGTTTTTT.